The 18 T cell receptor beta chains presented below share a single source sample, sequenced in a study of identical twins. TCRdb independently ran MiXCR on the 5' RACE reads; one entry per CDR3 protein. The table records about 520,000 distinct CDR3 sequences, under 25% of them present only once. The same data also contributed to another study, on T cells expressing NK-cell markers.

The sample was CD4+ T cells sorted from blood. These receptors all stem from a woman between 18 and 30 years old in good health.

This clonotype was observed many times. This chain uses TRBV4-3 with TRBJ2-5; no reliable D call. From germline, CDR1 is LGHNA and CDR2 YSLEER. V lost 0 bases to trimming and J lost 3 bases, with 11 bases between them. This CDR3 contains 15 residues. Here the CDR3 reads CASSQEARSKETQYF. Written as DNA, the CDR3 is TGCGCCAGCAGCCAAGAGGCGCGTTCTAAAGAGACCCAGTACTTC.

The V gene is TRBV12-3 or TRBV12-4, the J gene TRBJ2-1; TRBD2 matches 7 bases. The CDR3 is 17 residues long. With 8 bases clipped from V and 0 bases from J, the junction kept 13 bases outside the gene matches. This chain's CDR3 is CASGYRPGGYSYNEQFF. The CDR3 nucleotides are TGTGCCAGCGGATATCGTCCGGGGGGATACTCCTACAATGAGCAGTTCTTC.

CDR3 residues: CASSFSLSGSGSTDTQYF. The CDR3 DNA sequence: TGCGCCAGCAGCTTTTCCCTGAGCGGAAGCGGATCCACAGATACGCAGTATTTT. The chain combines TRBV5-1 with TRBJ2-3; D may be TRBD2 (5 bases). V was cut by 2 bases and J by 2 bases, with 21 bases left in between. Per the germline V gene, CDR1 is SGHRS and CDR2 is YFSETQ. The CDR3 totals 18 residues.

The chain carries TRBV7-2 and TRBJ2-7; 10 bases line up with TRBD1. The junction had 8 bases not matched to a gene; V was cut back by 1 base and J by 5 bases. Germline V gene lookup returns CDR1 SGHTA and CDR2 FQGNSA. This CDR3 region has 16 residues. The CDR3 coding sequence is TGTGCCAGCAGCTTAGTTGGGACAGGGGCTTTCCACGAGCAGTACTTC. Protein product: CASSLVGTGAFHEQYF.

This clonotype was counted between two and nine times. The chain recombines TRBV6-5 with TRBJ2-7, with TRBD2 as a possible D gene (7 bases). Germline lookup yields CDR1 MNHEY and CDR2 SVGAGI. This CDR3 comprises 14 residues. Trimming pared 6 bases from V and 2 bases from J, leaving 14 bases between. The CDR3, as DNA: TGTGCCAGCAGAACTCGGGGGGACACCTACGAGCAGTACTTC. The encoded protein is CASRTRGDTYEQYF.

V gene TRBV5-1 combines with J gene TRBJ2-1; 8 nucleotides line up with TRBD2. Germline CDR1 is SGHRS and CDR2 is YFSETQ. The junction had 4 bases not matched to a gene; V was cut back by 2 bases and J by 0 bases. This CDR3 spans 16 amino acids. CDR3 sequence: CASSFTSGISYNEQFF. The CDR3 nucleotides read TGCGCCAGCAGCTTTACTAGCGGAATCTCCTACAATGAGCAGTTCTTC.

This clonotype has at least ten counts. The chain couples TRBV6-5 to TRBJ2-3, with TRBD1 matching over 9 bases. The CDR3 has 15 amino acids. Trimming took 3 bases from V and 4 from J; bases not matched to a gene: 5. Germline V gene data show CDR1 as MNHEY and CDR2 as SVGAGI. CDR3 DNA sequence: TGTGCCAGCAGTTATGGAACAGGGGGCGCAGATACGCAGTATTTT. Translation gives CASSYGTGGADTQYF.

The chain couples TRBV3-1 to TRBJ2-7; D remains ambiguous. CDR1 and CDR2 from the germline V gene are LGHDT and YNNKEL (reference sequence). The CDR3 contains 15 residues. The ends were cut back, 0 bases at V and 7 bases at J, with 16 bases in the middle. The CDR3 loop is CASSQESTLTGEQYF. CDR3 coding DNA: TGTGCCAGCAGCCAAGAGTCAACACTAACTGGGGAGCAGTACTTC.

In this sample, this clonotype turned up a few times. This chain uses TRBV29-1 with TRBJ1-1; D ambiguous. The CDR3 spans 14 residues. Trimming stripped 5 bases from V and 0 bases from J, with 13 bases between. Germline V gene lookup returns CDR1 SQVTM and CDR2 ANQGSEA. This chain's CDR3 is CSVNKRYMNTEAFF. The CDR3, as DNA: TGCAGCGTTAACAAACGATACATGAACACTGAAGCTTTCTTT.

To note about this clonotype: The germline gene is not matched at one end of the junction; a read error may be the cause. The chain links TRBV5-1 to TRBJ2-1; TRBD1 matches 11 bases. Germline CDR1 reads SGHRS; CDR2 reads YFSETQ. The CDR3 has 18 amino acids. In DNA form, the CDR3 reads TGCACCAGCAGTTCCGTCGGGTCGGGACAGGGGGCCTACAATGAGCAGTTCTTC. This codes for CTSSSVGSGQGAYNEQFF.

This clonotype turned up a few times. The rearrangement joins TRBV12-3 or TRBV12-4 to TRBJ2-5; either TRBD1 or TRBD2 may supply D (6 bases each). The CDR3 contains 15 residues. The V and J ends lost 5 bases and 4 bases respectively, with 17 bases between them. The DNA for the CDR3 is TGTGCCAGCAGTCCAGAGGGGGAGGTCGGAGAGACCCAGTACTTC. As protein: CASSPEGEVGETQYF.

This clonotype came up many times. The chain links TRBV27 to TRBJ1-1, with unresolved D. The CDR3 length is 13 residues. CDR1 is MNHEY and CDR2 is SMNVEV in the germline V gene (reference sequence). V gave up 7 bases and J gave up 3 bases, with 12 bases separating them. The CDR3 is CASMGRDHTEAFF. CDR3 coding DNA: TGTGCCAGCATGGGAAGGGATCACACTGAAGCTTTCTTT.

The sample holds a few counts of this clonotype. The chain employs TRBV10-3 and TRBJ2-3; the match to TRBD2 covers 7 bases. There are 15 residues in the CDR3. Losses at the gene ends were 11 bases for V and 0 bases for J; bases not matched to a gene: 11. Germline V gene data show CDR1 as ENHRY and CDR2 as SYGVKD. For the CDR3, the DNA is TGTGCCTCATCAACGGCCGGGGGGAGCACAGATACGCAGTATTTT. This encodes CASSTAGGSTDTQYF.

This clonotype was counted at least ten times. The rearrangement links TRBV20-1 to TRBJ1-2, with D perhaps matching TRBD1 (5 bases). Germline CDR1 and CDR2: DFQATT and SNEGSKA (reference sequence). Trimming shortened V by 1 base and J by 11 bases, and 20 bases separated the two germline ends. The CDR3 is 14 amino acids. Written as DNA, the CDR3 is TGCAGTGCTAGAGGGGTTGGGGACGCAAGGGGATACACCTTC. The encoded protein is CSARGVGDARGYTF.

There are a few counts of this clonotype. The chain combines TRBV20-1 with TRBJ2-5, with 9 positions matching TRBD1. Trimming at V came to 0 bases and at J to 5 bases, leaving 7 bases not matched to a gene. Germline V gives CDR1 DFQATT, CDR2 SNEGSKA (reference sequence). This CDR3 has 15 amino acids. The CDR3 region is CSARDDRGVGETQYF. CDR3 nucleotide sequence: TGCAGTGCTAGAGATGACAGGGGGGTTGGGGAGACCCAGTACTTC.

V and J are TRBV10-3 and TRBJ1-2, with D maybe TRBD1 (6 bases). Trimming took 3 bases from V and 5 from J, leaving 22 bases between them. Germline V gene lookup returns CDR1 ENHRY and CDR2 SYGVKD. The length of the CDR3 is 17 residues. The CDR3 sequence: CAISDPDFMKGGYGYTF. CDR3 nucleotides: TGTGCCATCAGTGACCCCGACTTCATGAAAGGGGGATATGGCTACACCTTC.

This clonotype was observed a handful of times. This chain links TRBV7-9 with TRBJ2-3; possibly TRBD2 for D (7 bases). Trimming cost V 6 bases and J 3 bases, with 10 bases left between them. CDR3 length equals 13 residues. CDR1 and CDR2 from the germline V gene are SEHNR and FQNEAQ (reference sequence). CDR3: CASRGGHTDTQYF. CDR3 in DNA: TGTGCCAGCAGGGGGGGGCATACAGATACGCAGTATTTT.

This clonotype was counted a few times. V usage is TRBV7-2 and J usage is TRBJ2-5, with TRBD1 identical over 9 bases. V shed 4 bases and J 5 bases; nucleotides not matched to a gene: 5. The CDR3 runs 14 residues. From germline, CDR1 is SGHTA and CDR2 FQGNSA. CDR3 nucleotide sequence: TGTGCCAGCAGCTATAACAGGGGGCTGGAGACCCAGTACTTC. Its translation is CASSYNRGLETQYF. Full variable domain (rest looked up from reference TRBV7-2 and TRBJ2-5): GAGVSQSPSNKVTEKGKDVELRCDPISGHTALYWYRQSLGQGLEFLIYFQGNSAPDKSGLPSDRFSAERTGGSVSTLTIQRTQQEDSAVYLCASSYNRGLETQYFGPGTRLLVL.